Listed below are T cell receptor beta chains from one sample, sequenced in a study of T-cell memory formation after mild COVID-19. TCRdb re-called the 5' RACE reads through MiXCR, storing one row per CDR3 protein. Of roughly 150,000 distinct CDR3 sequences listed, 10% to 15% were seen once; the top ten hold 3.3%. The sequenced sample was PBMCs or a T cell subset sorted from them (not recorded which). These receptors were taken from a man younger than 35 who had mild COVID-19 (a few samples of this study predate the infection). Cell type and time point are not known. The CDR3 runs from the conserved cysteine through the conserved F or W. The order of the fields is J gene, clone size, D gene, V gene, CDR3 DNA, CDR3 protein. A D gene is named only where the DNA matches it firmly. Clone size is stated in some rows and not others, as once, few, many or a class when expanded.

J gene: TRBJ2-3
clone size: .
D gene: .
V gene: TRBV7-8
CDR3 DNA: TGTGCCAGCAGTCCGATGGGGTTCACAGATACGCAGTATTTT
CDR3 protein: CASSPMGFTDTQYF

J gene: TRBJ1-2
clone size: .
D gene: .
V gene: TRBV24-1
CDR3 DNA: TGTGCCACCAGTGATTCCGGCAGGGACTATGGCTACACCTTC
CDR3 protein: CATSDSGRDYGYTF

J gene: TRBJ1-3
clone size: few
D gene: TRBD1
V gene: TRBV5-1
CDR3 DNA: TGCGCCAGCAGTTTCGGGACAGCCGGAAACACCATATATTTT
CDR3 protein: CASSFGTAGNTIYF

J gene: TRBJ2-3
clone size: many
D gene: .
V gene: TRBV5-1
CDR3 DNA: TGCGCCAGCAGCGCCGGGACGGATAGCAGCACAGATACGCAGTATTTT
CDR3 protein: CASSAGTDSSTDTQYF

J gene: TRBJ2-7
clone size: few
D gene: .
V gene: TRBV5-1
CDR3 DNA: TGCGCCAGCAGCTCGGAATCCCTCTACGAGCAGTACTTC
CDR3 protein: CASSSESLYEQYF

J gene: TRBJ1-2
clone size: .
D gene: TRBD1
V gene: TRBV6-6
CDR3 DNA: TGTGCCAGTTGTCAGGGGGCTAACTATGGCTACACCTTC
CDR3 protein: CASCQGANYGYTF

J gene: TRBJ2-1
clone size: .
D gene: TRBD1
V gene: TRBV12-3/TRBV12-4
CDR3 DNA: TGTGCCAGCAGTCCACCCCGGGACAGGGTTGGTAATGAGCAGTTCTTC
CDR3 protein: CASSPPRDRVGNEQFF

J gene: TRBJ1-6
clone size: many
D gene: .
V gene: TRBV4-3
CDR3 DNA: TGCGCCAGCAGCTACCAAGTTATCCTAAATTCACCCCTCCACTTT
CDR3 protein: CASSYQVILNSPLHF

J gene: TRBJ2-1
clone size: .
D gene: .
V gene: TRBV9
CDR3 DNA: TGTGCCAGCAGCGTGACTACTAGTTCTGAGCAGTTCTTC
CDR3 protein: CASSVTTSSEQFF

J gene: TRBJ2-7
clone size: .
D gene: .
V gene: TRBV20-1
CDR3 DNA: TGCAGTGCCATCGGACCCAAGGACCCCTACGAGCAGTACTTC
CDR3 protein: CSAIGPKDPYEQYF

J gene: TRBJ2-5
clone size: .
D gene: TRBD2
V gene: TRBV11-3
CDR3 DNA: TGTGCCAGCAGCCAGGTCGGGGGGGCAGGGACCCAGTACTTC
CDR3 protein: CASSQVGGAGTQYF

J gene: TRBJ2-5
clone size: few
D gene: TRBD2
V gene: TRBV20-1
CDR3 DNA: TGCAGTGCTAGTCGGGGGGAACCCCGGGAGACCCAGTACTTC
CDR3 protein: CSASRGEPRETQYF

J gene: TRBJ2-5
clone size: few
D gene: .
V gene: TRBV15
CDR3 DNA: TGTGCCACCAGTATAAGGTACCAAGAGACCCAGTACTTC
CDR3 protein: CATSIRYQETQYF

J gene: TRBJ2-3
clone size: .
D gene: .
V gene: TRBV2
CDR3 DNA: TGTGCCAGCATCACGACAGCTACAGATACGCAGTATTTT
CDR3 protein: CASITTATDTQYF

J gene: TRBJ1-3
clone size: .
D gene: .
V gene: TRBV20-1
CDR3 DNA: TGCAGTGCCCCGGAGGGCTCTGGAAACACCATATATTTT
CDR3 protein: CSAPEGSGNTIYF

J gene: TRBJ2-5
clone size: .
D gene: .
V gene: TRBV18
CDR3 DNA: TGTGCCAGCTCTCCCCGAGCCGGTGAGACCCAGTACTTC
CDR3 protein: CASSPRAGETQYF

J gene: TRBJ2-1
clone size: .
D gene: .
V gene: TRBV20-1
CDR3 DNA: TGCAGTGCCACACCCGGGGGCAGGGGAAATGAGCAGTTCTTC
CDR3 protein: CSATPGGRGNEQFF

J gene: TRBJ1-1
clone size: few
D gene: TRBD1
V gene: TRBV6-6
CDR3 DNA: TGTGCCAGCCGCAAGGGTACAGGGGTGAACACTGAAGCTTTCTTT
CDR3 protein: CASRKGTGVNTEAFF

J gene: TRBJ2-1
clone size: few
D gene: .
V gene: TRBV7-2
CDR3 DNA: TGTGCCAGCAGCTTAGTCGGAGGGGACAATGAGCAGTTCTTC
CDR3 protein: CASSLVGGDNEQFF

J gene: TRBJ1-4
clone size: .
D gene: .
V gene: TRBV4-3
CDR3 DNA: TGCGCCAGCAGCCAGCCAGGATCGCCGTTCGAAAAACTGTTTTTT
CDR3 protein: CASSQPGSPFEKLFF

J gene: TRBJ2-1
clone size: few
D gene: .
V gene: TRBV4-3
CDR3 DNA: TGCGCCAGCAGCCAAGATTGGGACAATGAGCAGTTCTTC
CDR3 protein: CASSQDWDNEQFF

J gene: TRBJ2-2
clone size: .
D gene: .
V gene: TRBV11-3
CDR3 DNA: TGTGCCAGCAGCGGCAGGGGTACCGGGGAGCTGTTTTTT
CDR3 protein: CASSGRGTGELFF

J gene: TRBJ2-1
clone size: few
D gene: TRBD1
V gene: TRBV5-1
CDR3 DNA: TGCGCCAGCAGCTTGCAGGGGACAGGGGCAGGAGGCGAGCAGTTCTTC
CDR3 protein: CASSLQGTGAGGEQFF

J gene: TRBJ1-1
clone size: few
D gene: TRBD1
V gene: TRBV12-3/TRBV12-4
CDR3 DNA: TGTGCCAGCAGTACGAACAGGGGACACACTGAAGCTTTCTTT
CDR3 protein: CASSTNRGHTEAFF

J gene: TRBJ2-1
clone size: .
D gene: .
V gene: TRBV24-1
CDR3 DNA: TGTGCCACCAGTGATGCCTTTGGGGAGCAGTTCTTC
CDR3 protein: CATSDAFGEQFF

J gene: TRBJ1-3
clone size: few
D gene: .
V gene: TRBV12-3/TRBV12-4
CDR3 DNA: TGTGCCAGCAGTAGGCAAAGCAACGGAAACACCATATATTTT
CDR3 protein: CASSRQSNGNTIYF

J gene: TRBJ2-6
clone size: .
D gene: TRBD2
V gene: TRBV7-6
CDR3 DNA: TGTGCCAGCAGCTTGTTAGCGGGGGGGCCCGGGGCCAACGTCCTGACTTTC
CDR3 protein: CASSLLAGGPGANVLTF

J gene: TRBJ2-2
clone size: .
D gene: .
V gene: TRBV11-1
CDR3 DNA: TGTGCCAGCAGCCTCAGGGGGGGGCCCCTTAACACCGGGGAGCTGTTTTTT
CDR3 protein: CASSLRGGPLNTGELFF

J gene: TRBJ1-2
clone size: few
D gene: .
V gene: TRBV30
CDR3 DNA: TGTGCCTGGAGTGGGGAGGGAAGGTTTGGCTACACCTTC
CDR3 protein: CAWSGEGRFGYTF

J gene: TRBJ2-1
clone size: .
D gene: .
V gene: TRBV20-1
CDR3 DNA: TGCAGTGCTAGAGATCCCGACAGAAGCTCCTACAATGAGCAGTTCTTC
CDR3 protein: CSARDPDRSSYNEQFF

J gene: TRBJ2-3
clone size: .
D gene: TRBD2
V gene: TRBV5-1
CDR3 DNA: TGCGCCAGCAGCTCCGGACTAGCGGGGATGGATACGCAGTATTTT
CDR3 protein: CASSSGLAGMDTQYF

J gene: TRBJ1-2
clone size: .
D gene: TRBD1
V gene: TRBV6-2/TRBV6-3
CDR3 DNA: TGTGCCAGCTCACTTAGGACAGGGGGAAGAGAGGATGGCTACACCTTC
CDR3 protein: CASSLRTGGREDGYTF

J gene: TRBJ2-3
clone size: .
D gene: TRBD2
V gene: TRBV7-2
CDR3 DNA: TGTGCCAGCAGCTTAGATCCTAGCGGGGGGTTGGATACGCAGTATTTT
CDR3 protein: CASSLDPSGGLDTQYF

J gene: TRBJ2-7
clone size: few
D gene: .
V gene: TRBV10-3
CDR3 DNA: TGTGCCATCAGGACCGACAGATCAGCGTACGAGCAGTACTTC
CDR3 protein: CAIRTDRSAYEQYF

J gene: TRBJ1-1
clone size: few
D gene: TRBD1
V gene: TRBV30
CDR3 DNA: TGTGCCTGCAACAGGGGATGGGACACTGAAGCTTTCTTT
CDR3 protein: CACNRGWDTEAFF

J gene: TRBJ2-3
clone size: .
D gene: .
V gene: TRBV6-5
CDR3 DNA: TGTGCCAGCAGTTACTCAGACGGCACAGATACGCAGTATTTT
CDR3 protein: CASSYSDGTDTQYF

J gene: TRBJ1-2
clone size: .
D gene: TRBD1
V gene: TRBV5-1
CDR3 DNA: TGCGCCAGCAGCTTGGCCCAATACGAACAGGGGCAACCTCCCTATGGCTACACCTTC
CDR3 protein: CASSLAQYEQGQPPYGYTF

J gene: TRBJ2-6
clone size: few
D gene: .
V gene: TRBV18
CDR3 DNA: TGTGCCAGCTCACCAAGGCCGGGCCCAGGGGCCAACGTCCTGACTTTC
CDR3 protein: CASSPRPGPGANVLTF

J gene: TRBJ2-5
clone size: .
D gene: .
V gene: TRBV7-2
CDR3 DNA: TGTGCCAGCACGGGACCAGGCTTTGGGACCCAGTACTTC
CDR3 protein: CASTGPGFGTQYF

J gene: TRBJ2-3
clone size: few
D gene: TRBD2
V gene: TRBV20-1
CDR3 DNA: TGCAGTGCTAGAGATCCGGGGGGGCCTAGCACAGATACGCAGTATTTT
CDR3 protein: CSARDPGGPSTDTQYF

J gene: TRBJ1-3
clone size: few
D gene: .
V gene: TRBV6-6
CDR3 DNA: TGTGCCAGCAGTTACGTCGGGGAAGGAGGAAACACCATATATTTT
CDR3 protein: CASSYVGEGGNTIYF

J gene: TRBJ1-6
clone size: few
D gene: .
V gene: TRBV2
CDR3 DNA: TGTGCCAGCAGGGGGGATCGATCACCCCTCCACTTT
CDR3 protein: CASRGDRSPLHF

J gene: TRBJ2-7
clone size: .
D gene: TRBD1
V gene: TRBV6-6
CDR3 DNA: TGTGCCAGCAGTGGGACAGGTGACTCCTACGAGCAGTACTTC
CDR3 protein: CASSGTGDSYEQYF

J gene: TRBJ2-2
clone size: many
D gene: .
V gene: TRBV5-1
CDR3 DNA: TGCGCCAGCAGCTTGACAGGCGACGGGGAGCTGTTTTTT
CDR3 protein: CASSLTGDGELFF

J gene: TRBJ2-5
clone size: .
D gene: TRBD1
V gene: TRBV7-8
CDR3 DNA: TGTGCCAGCAGCTCCGGGACAGGGCTGGTTGAGACCCAGTACTTC
CDR3 protein: CASSSGTGLVETQYF

J gene: TRBJ2-1
clone size: many
D gene: .
V gene: TRBV4-2
CDR3 DNA: TGTGCCAGCAGCCAAGATATCCCTACGAGGTCCTACAATGAGCAGTTCTTC
CDR3 protein: CASSQDIPTRSYNEQFF

J gene: TRBJ2-7
clone size: few
D gene: TRBD1
V gene: TRBV30
CDR3 DNA: TGTGCCTGGAGTACGGACAGGGGGTACGAGCAGTACTTC
CDR3 protein: CAWSTDRGYEQYF

J gene: TRBJ1-2
clone size: few
D gene: TRBD1
V gene: TRBV29-1
CDR3 DNA: TGCATCACAGGGGACCCAAACTATGGCTACACCTTC
CDR3 protein: CITGDPNYGYTF

J gene: TRBJ1-6
clone size: .
D gene: TRBD1
V gene: TRBV11-1
CDR3 DNA: TGTGCCAGCAGCAACGGACAGGGGGCGTATTCCCTCCACTTT
CDR3 protein: CASSNGQGAYSLHF

J gene: TRBJ1-1
clone size: few
D gene: .
V gene: TRBV10-3
CDR3 DNA: TGTGCCATCAAGGTTGGCACTGAAGCTTTCTTT
CDR3 protein: CAIKVGTEAFF

J gene: TRBJ2-3
clone size: many
D gene: .
V gene: TRBV7-2
CDR3 DNA: TGTGCCAGCAGCTTATCATTCCTAGTGGTAGATACGCAGTATTTT
CDR3 protein: CASSLSFLVVDTQYF

J gene: TRBJ1-1
clone size: .
D gene: .
V gene: TRBV6-5
CDR3 DNA: TGTGCCGCTCACAGGGATACGAACACTGAAGCTTTCTTT
CDR3 protein: CAAHRDTNTEAFF

J gene: TRBJ2-7
clone size: .
D gene: .
V gene: TRBV7-2
CDR3 DNA: TGTGCCAGCAGCTTAAGCAGGGTAATTAACAACGAGCAGTACTTC
CDR3 protein: CASSLSRVINNEQYF

J gene: TRBJ1-4
clone size: few
D gene: TRBD1
V gene: TRBV20-1
CDR3 DNA: TGCAGTGCTAGAGATCAGGGGCAGGGGGGTGAAAAACTGTTTTTT
CDR3 protein: CSARDQGQGGEKLFF

J gene: TRBJ2-2
clone size: .
D gene: .
V gene: TRBV30
CDR3 DNA: TGTGCCTGGGGGGTTGGGGGATACACCGGGGAGCTGTTTTTT
CDR3 protein: CAWGVGGYTGELFF